The T cell receptor (beta chain) under discussion was sequenced for a study of blood T cell repertoires in COVID-19. Study-wide context: The United States, Italy and Spain were the sources of the acute and convalescent COVID-19 samples.

In the original workflow: Researchers report that nucleated cell counts were estimated from reference gene primer amplification. The protocol was immunoSEQ multiplex PCR, while the TCRdb copy is restricted to in-frame clones and leaves out a portion. V and J calls and clone size come straight from that table; D and trimming were deduced from the DNA. The sample includes around 300,000 clones, about nine tenths of them seen just once. CDR3 length: 15 amino acids. The V and J ends lost 2 bases and 6 bases, in that order; junction bases with no gene match: 5. Germline assignment: CDR1 LNHDA and CDR2 SQIVND (reference sequence).

Sequencing used peripheral blood. V and J are TRBV19 and TRBJ1-5, with 9 bases matching TRBD1. The clonotype was recovered from a man aged 50 to 59 with acute or convalescent COVID-19. The CDR3 DNA sequence: TGTGCCAGTAGTATACAGGACAGGGGATCTCAGCCCCAGCATTTT. This translates into CASSIQDRGSQPQHF.